A selection of T cell receptor beta chains follows, all from one sample in a study of Japanese encephalitis immunity and Zika vaccine responses. TCRdb processed the 5' RACE reads anew with MiXCR; each CDR3 protein has one entry. The table lists about 400 distinct CDR3 sequences, around 3.5% of them singletons. This material consisted of antigen-activated CD4+ T cells from blood, cultured, taken during a Zika inactivated vaccine study. These receptor sequences come from an adult man who received an inactivated Zika virus vaccine. CDR3s include the opening cysteine and the closing phenylalanine or tryptophan. The D gene is left open where the match is weak. The size entry is marked missing in some rows and otherwise reads once, few, many or a size class.

>TRBV6-5|14|TRBJ2-1|NA|large
TGTGCCAGCAGTCTCGCCAGGGTCCACAATGAGCAGTTCTTC
CASSLARVHNEQFF
>TRBV2|13|TRBJ2-5|NA|medium-sized
TGTGCCAGCAGTGTCGCCCGGTCGGAGACCCAGTACTTC
CASSVARSETQYF
>TRBV12-3/TRBV12-4|14|TRBJ1-6|TRBD1|medium-sized
TGTGCCAGCAGTTTCCAACAGGGGAATTCACCCCTCCACTTT
CASSFQQGNSPLHF
>TRBV3-1|14|TRBJ1-1|TRBD1|NA
TGTGCCAGCAGGCTACAGGGGGGGAACACTAAAGCTTTCTTT
CASRLQGGNTKAFF
>TRBV4-3|13|TRBJ1-5|NA|large
TGCGCCAGCAGCCTCACGTGGACGGAGCCCCAGCATTTT
CASSLTWTEPQHF
>TRBV20-1|17|TRBJ2-1|NA|large
TGCAGTGCTAGAGGGGGAACTCGGGGGCTCTACTACAATGAGCAGTTCTTC
CSARGGTRGLYYNEQFF
>TRBV4-3|14|TRBJ1-2|NA|large
TGCGCCAGCAGCCTACAGGGAACTTCCTATGGCTACACCTTC
CASSLQGTSYGYTF
>TRBV7-6|16|TRBJ1-2|TRBD1|medium-sized
TGTGCCAGCAGCTTAGGTTTGCCTGGGACAGGCTATGGCTACACCTTC
CASSLGLPGTGYGYTF
>TRBV4-3|15|TRBJ1-2|TRBD1|large
TGCGCCAGCAGCCTGAGCGGACAGGGGCCCTATGGCTACACCTTC
CASSLSGQGPYGYTF
>TRBV18|15|TRBJ1-2|NA|medium-sized
TGTGCCAGCTCACCACCGGGCAGGCCTCGGCTGGGCTACACCTTC
CASSPPGRPRLGYTF
>TRBV4-3|11|TRBJ1-3|NA|large
TGCGCCAGCGGAGTTGGAAACACCATATATTTT
CASGVGNTIYF
>TRBV12-3/TRBV12-4|13|TRBJ2-2|NA|large
TGTGCCAGCAGTTTGTTGGAGTCCGGGGAGCTGTTTTTT
CASSLLESGELFF
>TRBV3-2|19|TRBJ1-4|NA|medium-sized
TGTGCCAGCAGCCGCAAATTCCTTTCGACAGGGGTCACCAATGAAAAACTGTTTTTT
CASSRKFLSTGVTNEKLFF
>TRBV4-3|17|TRBJ1-2|NA|large
TGCGCCAGCAGACTAACCACCGAGGGATGGCTAGGATATGGCTACACCTTC
CASRLTTEGWLGYGYTF
>TRBV4-3|18|TRBJ2-3|TRBD2|many
TGCGCCAGCAGCCAAGAAGGCGGAAGTAGCGGGAGCACAGATACGCAGTATTTT
CASSQEGGSSGSTDTQYF
>TRBV4-3|14|TRBJ1-6|TRBD1|large
TGCGCCAGCAGCTTCACAGGGGGCAGGACACCCCTCCACTTT
CASSFTGGRTPLHF
>TRBV4-3|12|TRBJ1-2|NA|large
TGCGCCAGCAGCCAAGAGGGCTATGGCTACACCTTC
CASSQEGYGYTF
>TRBV28|14|TRBJ2-1|TRBD1|large
TGTGCCAGCAGTCAAGGGGGCAGTTACAATGAGCAGTTCTTC
CASSQGGSYNEQFF
>TRBV12-3/TRBV12-4|13|TRBJ1-6|NA|large
TGTGCCAGCAGTTTTGGACCTGTTCCACCCCTCCACTTT
CASSFGPVPPLHF
>TRBV4-3|14|TRBJ1-1|TRBD1|NA
TGCGCCAGCAGCCAAACAGGGGGAGTCACTGAAGCTTTCTTT
CASSQTGGVTEAFF
>TRBV12-3/TRBV12-4|13|TRBJ2-5|TRBD2|medium-sized
TGTGCCAGCAAAACTAGCGGGAAAGAGACCCAGTACTTC
CASKTSGKETQYF
>TRBV6-5|16|TRBJ2-7|TRBD1|large
TGTGCCAGCAGTTACTACTGGACAGGGGGTTTATACGAGCAGTACTTC
CASSYYWTGGLYEQYF
>TRBV7-9|14|TRBJ2-3|NA|few
TGTGCCAGCAGCGGGGGGGGGGCCACAGATACGCAGTATTTT
CASSGGGATDTQYF
>TRBV4-3|15|TRBJ1-1|NA|medium-sized
TGCGCCAGCAGCCAAGGGGCGGGGGGCTGGACTGAAGCTTTCTTT
CASSQGAGGWTEAFF
>TRBV11-1|15|TRBJ2-3|NA|few
TGTGCCAGCAGCTTAAGAGACCGTATCACAGATACGCAGTATTTT
CASSLRDRITDTQYF
>TRBV5-1|17|TRBJ2-5|TRBD1|medium-sized
TGCGCCAGCAGCTTCGGGACAGGGTTACTCATACAAGAGACCCAGTACTTC
CASSFGTGLLIQETQYF
>TRBV4-3|13|TRBJ1-1|NA|many
TGCGCCAGCAGCCAAGATGATGGGGATGAAGCTTTCTTT
CASSQDDGDEAFF
>TRBV7-2|15|TRBJ1-2|TRBD1|large
TGTGCCAGCAGCTTAGCTCTTCGGACAGGGTATGGCTACACCTTC
CASSLALRTGYGYTF
>TRBV30|16|TRBJ2-5|TRBD2|few
TGTGCCTACACACTGTACGGGGGGGGGTACCAAGAGACCCAGTACTTC
CAYTLYGGGYQETQYF
>TRBV4-3|17|TRBJ2-7|TRBD2|large
TGCGCCAGCAGCCAAGGGGGACTAGCGGGGGGCGGATACGAGCAGTACTTC
CASSQGGLAGGGYEQYF
>TRBV9|15|TRBJ2-3|NA|large
TGTGCCAGCAGCGTAGAAGGACGGAGCACAGATACGCAGTATTTT
CASSVEGRSTDTQYF
>TRBV12-3/TRBV12-4|16|TRBJ1-6|TRBD1|NA
TGTGCCAGCAGTTTTGACAGGGGGCCTCCAAATTCACCCCTCCACTTT
CASSFDRGPPNSPLHF
>TRBV24-1|13|TRBJ2-5|NA|medium-sized
TGTGCCACCAGTGATTTTGAGAGAGAGACCCAGTACTTC
CATSDFERETQYF
>TRBV10-3|14|TRBJ2-1|TRBD2|NA
TGTGCCATCAGATCTAGCGGGGCGTCCAATGAGCAGTTCTTC
CAIRSSGASNEQFF
>TRBV3-1|15|TRBJ2-5|TRBD2|large
TGTGCCAGCAGCCAAGGAACTAGCGGGGGTGAGACCCAGTACTTC
CASSQGTSGGETQYF
>TRBV4-3|12|TRBJ2-7|NA|medium-sized
TGCGCCAGCAGCCAAGCCCGGGGCGAGCAGTACTTC
CASSQARGEQYF
>TRBV7-9|18|TRBJ2-3|TRBD2|few
TGTGCCAGCAGCTTAACGGGGCTAGCGGGGGGAAACACAGATACGCAGTATTTT
CASSLTGLAGGNTDTQYF
>TRBV4-3|16|TRBJ2-3|TRBD1|medium-sized
TGCGCCAGCAGCCAAGTCCGGGACAGGTACACAGATACGCAGTATTTT
CASSQVRDRYTDTQYF
>TRBV4-3|16|TRBJ1-3|TRBD1|medium-sized
TGCGCCAGCAGCCTCTGGACAGGGGACTCTGGAAACACCATATATTTT
CASSLWTGDSGNTIYF
>TRBV4-3|15|TRBJ2-7|NA|large
TGCGCCAGCAGCCAAGGCTCAGGGATCACCTACGAGCAGTACTTC
CASSQGSGITYEQYF
>TRBV4-3|15|TRBJ1-1|NA|medium-sized
TGCGCCAGCAGCCAGATAAGACAGTCGGCATCTGAAGCTTTCTTT
CASSQIRQSASEAFF
>TRBV4-3|15|TRBJ1-1|NA|large
TGCGCCAGCAGCCAAGGGAATTGGGGGCAGGTTGAAGCTTTCTTT
CASSQGNWGQVEAFF
>TRBV9|16|TRBJ2-3|TRBD2|large
TGTGCCAGCAGCGGAACCGGGACTAGCGGGTTAGATACGCAGTATTTT
CASSGTGTSGLDTQYF
>TRBV28|15|TRBJ1-4|TRBD1|many
TGTGCCAGCAGTTCAACGGGACAGGCAAATGAAAAACTGTTTTTT
CASSSTGQANEKLFF
>TRBV27|15|TRBJ1-3|NA|medium-sized
TGTGCCAGCAGTTTATCTCACCGCTCTGGAAACACCATATATTTT
CASSLSHRSGNTIYF
>TRBV27|14|TRBJ2-7|NA|medium-sized
TGTGCCAGCAGTCCAACGGGACGGACCTACGAGCAGTACTTC
CASSPTGRTYEQYF
>TRBV4-3|14|TRBJ1-4|NA|few
TGCGCCAGCAGCCTTACTTGGGGGGGTGAAAAACTGTTTTTT
CASSLTWGGEKLFF
>TRBV15|15|TRBJ1-2|NA|NA
TGTGCCACCAGCAGAGACCCAGGGCAGCTCTATGGCTACACTTTC
CATSRDPGQLYGYTF
>TRBV7-2|16|TRBJ1-4|NA|medium-sized
TGTGCCAGCAGCTTAGGGGCAGGTCTAGGGCGTGAAAAACTGTTTTTT
CASSLGAGLGREKLFF
>TRBV4-3|16|TRBJ1-6|NA|medium-sized
TGCGCCAGCAGCCTTACTTTCGGGGAATATAATTCACCCCTCCACTTT
CASSLTFGEYNSPLHF
>TRBV27|15|TRBJ1-4|NA|many
TGTGCCAGCAGTTCCCTACGAACAACTAATGAAAAACTGTTTTTT
CASSSLRTTNEKLFF
>TRBV19|13|TRBJ2-5|NA|medium-sized
TGTGCCAGTTCCTCCAGGTACCAAGAGACCCAGTACTTC
CASSSRYQETQYF
>TRBV6-1|12|TRBJ1-4|NA|large
TGTGCCAGCAGTGGATGGACAGCTGAACTGTTTTTT
CASSGWTAELFF
>TRBV4-3|16|TRBJ2-7|TRBD1|large
TGCGCCAGCAGTCTTCATACGGACAGGGGGCAGTACGAGCAGTACTTC
CASSLHTDRGQYEQYF
>TRBV3-1|15|TRBJ2-4|TRBD2|NA
TGTGCCAGCAGCCAGGGGACTAGCGGCAAAAACATTCAGTACTTC
CASSQGTSGKNIQYF
>TRBV27|14|TRBJ1-5|TRBD1|large
TGTGCCAGCGCCGTGACAGGGGGCGGACAGCCCCAGCATTTT
CASAVTGGGQPQHF
>TRBV20-1|17|TRBJ2-1|NA|NA
TGCAGTGCTAGAGGGGGAACTCGGGAACTCTACTACAATGAGCAGTTCTTC
CSARGGTRELYYNEQFF
>TRBV4-3|12|TRBJ2-5|NA|medium-sized
TGCGCCAGCAGCCAAGATTCCGAGACCCAGTACTTC
CASSQDSETQYF
>TRBV4-3|15|TRBJ1-1|NA|large
TGCGCCAGCAGCCTGACGACAGGCCCAGGGACTGAAGCTTTCTTT
CASSLTTGPGTEAFF